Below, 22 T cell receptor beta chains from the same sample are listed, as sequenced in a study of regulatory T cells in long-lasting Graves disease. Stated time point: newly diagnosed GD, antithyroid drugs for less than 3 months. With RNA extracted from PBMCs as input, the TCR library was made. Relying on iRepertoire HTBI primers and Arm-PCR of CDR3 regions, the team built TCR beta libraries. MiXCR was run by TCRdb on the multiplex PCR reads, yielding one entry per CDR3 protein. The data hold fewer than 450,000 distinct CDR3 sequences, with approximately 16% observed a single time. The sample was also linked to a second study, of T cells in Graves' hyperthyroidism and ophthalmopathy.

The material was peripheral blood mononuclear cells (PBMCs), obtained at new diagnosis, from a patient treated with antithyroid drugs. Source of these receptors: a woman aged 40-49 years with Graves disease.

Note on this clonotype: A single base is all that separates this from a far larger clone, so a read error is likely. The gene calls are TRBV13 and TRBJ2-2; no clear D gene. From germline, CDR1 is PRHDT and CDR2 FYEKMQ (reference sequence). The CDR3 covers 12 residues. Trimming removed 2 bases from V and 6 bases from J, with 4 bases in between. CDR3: CASSLFPGELFF. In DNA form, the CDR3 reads TGTGCCAGCAGCTTATTCCCCGGGGAGCTGTTTTTT.

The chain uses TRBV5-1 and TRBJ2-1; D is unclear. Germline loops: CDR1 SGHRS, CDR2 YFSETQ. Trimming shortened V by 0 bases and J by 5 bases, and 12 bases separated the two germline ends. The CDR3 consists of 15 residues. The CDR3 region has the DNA TGCGCCAGCAGCTTGGGTCCAAGCAAAGACAATGAGCAGTTCTTC. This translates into CASSLGPSKDNEQFF.

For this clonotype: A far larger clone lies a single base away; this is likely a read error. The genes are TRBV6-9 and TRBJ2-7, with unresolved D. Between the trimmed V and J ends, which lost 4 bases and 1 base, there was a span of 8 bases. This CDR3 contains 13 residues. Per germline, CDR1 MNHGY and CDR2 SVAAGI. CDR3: CASSFEESYEQYF. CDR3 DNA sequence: TGTGCCAGCAGTTTTGAGGAATCCTACGAGCAGTACTTC.

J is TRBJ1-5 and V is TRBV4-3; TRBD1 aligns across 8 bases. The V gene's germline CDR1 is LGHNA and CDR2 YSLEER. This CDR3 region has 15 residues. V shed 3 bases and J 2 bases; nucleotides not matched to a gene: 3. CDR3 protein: CASSQTDRGNQPQHF. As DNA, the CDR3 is TGCGCCAGCAGCCAGACGGACAGGGGCAATCAGCCCCAGCATTTT.

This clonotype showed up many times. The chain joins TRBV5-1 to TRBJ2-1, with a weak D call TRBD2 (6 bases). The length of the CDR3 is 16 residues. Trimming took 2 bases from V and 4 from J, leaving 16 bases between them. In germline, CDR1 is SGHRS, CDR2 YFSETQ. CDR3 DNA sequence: TGCGCCAGCAGCTTAATGGCCGGGACTGGGTACAATGAGCAGTTCTTC. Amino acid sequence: CASSLMAGTGYNEQFF.

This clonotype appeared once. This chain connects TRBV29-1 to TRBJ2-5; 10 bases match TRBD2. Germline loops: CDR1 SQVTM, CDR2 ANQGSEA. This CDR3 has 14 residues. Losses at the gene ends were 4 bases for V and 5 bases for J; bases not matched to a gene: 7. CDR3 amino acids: CSVVPTSGRETQYF. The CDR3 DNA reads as TGCAGCGTTGTTCCGACTAGCGGGCGGGAGACCCAGTACTTC.

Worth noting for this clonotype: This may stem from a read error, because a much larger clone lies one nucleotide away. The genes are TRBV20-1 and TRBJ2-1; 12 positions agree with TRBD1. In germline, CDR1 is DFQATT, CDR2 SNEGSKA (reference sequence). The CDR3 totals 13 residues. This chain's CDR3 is CSTRGQGAEEQFF. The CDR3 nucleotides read TGCAGTACTAGGGGACAGGGGGCAGAGGAGCAGTTCTTC.

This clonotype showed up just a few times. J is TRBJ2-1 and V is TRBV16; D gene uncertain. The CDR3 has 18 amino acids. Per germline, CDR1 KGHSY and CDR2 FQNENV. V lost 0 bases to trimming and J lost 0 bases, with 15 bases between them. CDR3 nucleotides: TGTGCCAGCAGCCAATCGTTGTGGGGAACGGGCTCCTACAATGAGCAGTTCTTC. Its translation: CASSQSLWGTGSYNEQFF. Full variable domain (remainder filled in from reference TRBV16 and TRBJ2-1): GEEVAQTPKHLVRGEGQKAKLYCAPIKGHSYVFWYQQVLKNEFKFLISFQNENVFDETGMPKERFSAKCLPNSPCSLEIQATKLEDSAVYFCASSQSLWGTGSYNEQFFGPGTRLTVL.

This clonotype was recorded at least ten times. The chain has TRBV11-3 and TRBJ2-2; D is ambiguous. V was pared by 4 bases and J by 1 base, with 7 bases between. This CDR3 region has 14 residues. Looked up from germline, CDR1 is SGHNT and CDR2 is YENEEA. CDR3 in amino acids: CASSSYQNTGELFF. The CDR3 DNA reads TGTGCCAGCAGCTCTTACCAGAACACCGGGGAGCTGTTTTTT.

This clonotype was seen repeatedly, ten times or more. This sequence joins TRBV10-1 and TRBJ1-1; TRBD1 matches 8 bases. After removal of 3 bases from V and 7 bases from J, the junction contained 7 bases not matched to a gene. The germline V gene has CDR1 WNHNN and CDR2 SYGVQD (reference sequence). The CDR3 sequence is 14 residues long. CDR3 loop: CASSDQGAHNEAFF. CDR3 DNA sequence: TGCGCCAGCAGTGACCAGGGGGCGCATAATGAAGCTTTCTTT.

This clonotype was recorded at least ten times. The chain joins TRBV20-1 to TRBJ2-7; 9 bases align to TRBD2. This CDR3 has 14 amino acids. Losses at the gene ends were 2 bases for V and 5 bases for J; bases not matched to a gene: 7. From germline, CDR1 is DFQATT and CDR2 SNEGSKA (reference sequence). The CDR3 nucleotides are TGCAGTGCTAGAAGGGCTAGCGGGACGAACGAGCAGTACTTC. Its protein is CSARRASGTNEQYF.

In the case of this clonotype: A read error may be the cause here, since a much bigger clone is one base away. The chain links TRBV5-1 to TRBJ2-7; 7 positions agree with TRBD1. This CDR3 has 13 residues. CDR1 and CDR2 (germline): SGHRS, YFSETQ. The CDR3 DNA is TGCGCCAGCAGCTGGGACAGCTCCTACGAGCGGTACTTC. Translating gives CASSWDSSYERYF.

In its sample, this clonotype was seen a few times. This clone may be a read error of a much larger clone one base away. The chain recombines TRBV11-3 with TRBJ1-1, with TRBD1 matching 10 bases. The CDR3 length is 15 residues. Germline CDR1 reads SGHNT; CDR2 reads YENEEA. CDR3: CASSLRDRGHTDAFF. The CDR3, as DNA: TGTGCCAGCAGCCTTAGGGACAGGGGCCACACTGACGCTTTCTTT.

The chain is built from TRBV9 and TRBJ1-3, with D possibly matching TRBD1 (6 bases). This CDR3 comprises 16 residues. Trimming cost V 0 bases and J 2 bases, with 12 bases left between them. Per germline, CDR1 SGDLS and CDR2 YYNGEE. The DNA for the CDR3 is TGTGCCAGCAGCGTAGAAGGAGGGGGGCCTGGAAACACCATATATTTT. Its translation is CASSVEGGGPGNTIYF.

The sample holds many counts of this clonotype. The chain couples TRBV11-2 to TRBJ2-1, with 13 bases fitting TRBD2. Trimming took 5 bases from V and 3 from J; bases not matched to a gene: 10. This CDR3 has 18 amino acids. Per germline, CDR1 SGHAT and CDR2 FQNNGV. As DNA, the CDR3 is TGTGCCAGCAGCCCACTGGGACTAGCGGGACTCCTCTACAATGAGCAGTTCTTC. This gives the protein CASSPLGLAGLLYNEQFF.

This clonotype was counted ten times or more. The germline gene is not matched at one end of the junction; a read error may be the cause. The CDR3: CASSEQQGLSSEQYF. For the CDR3, the DNA is TGTGCCAGCAGCGAACAACAGGGGCTGTCCTCCGAGCAGTACTTC. This chain uses TRBV11-3 with TRBJ2-7; TRBD1 agrees at 7 bases. Germline V gene data show CDR1 as SGHNT and CDR2 as YENEEA. CDR3 length: 15 residues.

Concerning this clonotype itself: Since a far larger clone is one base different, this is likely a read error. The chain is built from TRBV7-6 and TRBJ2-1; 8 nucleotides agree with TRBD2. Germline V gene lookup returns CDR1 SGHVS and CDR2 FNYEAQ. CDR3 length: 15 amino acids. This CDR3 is CANSSLAGQYNEQFF. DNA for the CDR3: TGTGCCAACAGCTCATTAGCGGGGCAATACAATGAGCAGTTCTTC.

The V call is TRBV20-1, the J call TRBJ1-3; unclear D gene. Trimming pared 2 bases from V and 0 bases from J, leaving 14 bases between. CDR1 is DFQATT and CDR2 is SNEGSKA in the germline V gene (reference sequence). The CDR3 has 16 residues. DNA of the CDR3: TGCAGTGCTAGAAACACAGTGCCTATCTCTGGAAACACCATATATTTT. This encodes CSARNTVPISGNTIYF.

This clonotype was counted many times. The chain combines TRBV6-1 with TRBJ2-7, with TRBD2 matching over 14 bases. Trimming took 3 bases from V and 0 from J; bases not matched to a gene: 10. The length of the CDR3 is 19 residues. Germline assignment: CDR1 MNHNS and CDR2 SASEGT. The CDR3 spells CASSDPRTSGRIYSYEQYF. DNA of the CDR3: TGTGCCAGCAGTGACCCCAGGACTAGCGGGAGGATCTACTCCTACGAGCAGTACTTC.

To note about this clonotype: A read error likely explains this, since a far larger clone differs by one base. CDR3: CASSPGGYEQLF. Here the CDR3 DNA reads TGTGCCAGCAGCCCCGGGGGGTATGAGCAGCTCTTC. The V and J genes are TRBV7-9 and TRBJ2-1, with TRBD2 matching 7 bases. The CDR3 is 12 residues long. CDR1 is SEHNR, CDR2 FQNEAQ, per germline (reference sequence).

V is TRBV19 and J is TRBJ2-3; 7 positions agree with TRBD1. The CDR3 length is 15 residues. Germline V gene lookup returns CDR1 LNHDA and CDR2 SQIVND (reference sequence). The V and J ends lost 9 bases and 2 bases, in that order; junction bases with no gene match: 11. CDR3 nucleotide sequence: TGTGCCAGCCAATTCGACAGGGCCGACACAGATACGCAGTATTTT. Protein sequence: CASQFDRADTDTQYF.

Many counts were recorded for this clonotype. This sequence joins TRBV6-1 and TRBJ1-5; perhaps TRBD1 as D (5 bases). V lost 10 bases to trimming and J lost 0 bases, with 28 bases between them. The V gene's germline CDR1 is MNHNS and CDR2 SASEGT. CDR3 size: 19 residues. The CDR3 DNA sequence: TGTGCCACCGAATTCCATCTCCGAACAGGACTCAGTAGCAATCAGCCCCAGCATTTT. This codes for CATEFHLRTGLSSNQPQHF.